This paragraph reports one T cell receptor (delta chain). This clone was recorded a few times. Its antigen specificity is not known. No base quality information exists; no much larger clone differs at one position. These data originate in a study of delta chains in infants with herpesvirus infections (dated by TCRdb to 2021 to 2024). Turning to the overall study: To characterize gammadelta T cell responses to primary cytomegalovirus (CMV) infection, researchers prospectively followed a birth cohort of Ugandan infants starting at birth. Infant blood samples fell into approximate age groups of 1.5, 4, 8 and 12 months. gammadelta TCRs were sequenced from PBMC of 15 to 20 CMV-infected infants (one congenitally infected) and roughly eight CMV-uninfected infants with enough sample available. Previously published Belgian fetal and cord blood gammadelta TCR data were included only for comparison and were not generated in this cohort. The study searched for a public fetal Vdelta1/Vgamma8 gammadelta TCR clonotype in infants who acquired CMV infection after birth.

Taken from the germline V gene, the CDR1 and CDR2 loops are TSWWSYY and QGS. Including the terminal cysteine and phenylalanine, the CDR3 comprises 13 residues. Of the read, only the CDR3 DNA is kept; its 39 bases are in frame from base 1. Deletion took 2 bases off V and 8 bases off J, with a span of 12 bases between the germline ends. Libraries were constructed by RT-PCR. TCR cDNA was generated by reverse transcription of PBMC RNA with SuperScript II and gamma-chain- and delta-chain-specific primers. cDNA was purified with AMPure XP beads, amplified, and indexed with Illumina adapters using the Nextera XT Index Kit. gammadelta TCR libraries were sequenced on an Illumina MiSeq with a V2 300-cycle kit. Per the original workflow: Using MiXCR v2.1.12, CDR3 sequences were assembled, and reads were mapped onto D, J and V genes obtained from GenBank. VDJtools v1.2.1 was used to perform repertoire analyses of the CDR3 clonotypes. After TCRdb called clones again from the public reads with CATT, rows with identical DNA were merged. TCRdb's processing, not the study's, gives the V and J calls here. The sample yields about 700 delta-chain clones; roughly 55% were counted once. The top ten hold approximately 30% of the sample.

Infants were enrolled after their mothers, pregnant women receiving prenatal care in Kampala, Uganda, were recruited, and documentation of maternal HIV status was required. Families received weekly visits, and collection of infant clinical information, oral swabs and peripheral blood began at 6 weeks of age and continued every 4 months after that. Blood was collected in heparin tubes, and PBMC were isolated by Ficoll-Paque density gradient centrifugation and cryopreserved. Overall study results and their limits: Public-clonotype frequency among Vdelta1 cells appeared to correlate inversely with age at infection and decayed rapidly, seemingly not persisting beyond about two months. The public clonotype was found only at the first time point after infection and was absent in uninfected infants and in those infected after 120 days. The authors noted a small sample size and no race- or environment-matched controls, since nearly all Ugandans acquire CMV before adulthood. In CMV-uninfected infants, the public clonotype might still be present but below the detection limit. The public Vdelta1 clonotype was detected in about 20% of the 18 CMV-infected infants, namely three infected postnatally before 120 days of age and the congenitally infected infant.

The receptor's source is a human donor who was a Ugandan infant, either HIV-exposed or HIV-unexposed (not recorded which). Sequences were derived from peripheral blood, sampled at time point 4 of longitudinal follow-up. The chain uses TRDV1 and TRDJ1; TRDD2 is possibly the D segment (6 matching bases). In nucleotide form, the sequence is TGTGCTCTTGGGGAAATCTCCTACTGGAAACTCATCTTT. Its protein reads: CALGEISYWKLIF.